A selection of T cell receptor beta chains follows, all from one sample in a study of T cell responses to AZD1222 COVID-19 vaccine. Sequenced by immunoSEQ multiplex PCR; TCRdb stores in-frame clones only, minus some. The sample contains about 120,000 clones, 80% to 90% of which appear only once. This material consisted of peripheral blood, taken on day 0 of AZD1222 vaccination. The receptor source for this set is an adult in good health. CDR3s include the opening cysteine and the closing phenylalanine or tryptophan. A D gene is named only where the DNA matches it firmly. For some rows the clone size is stated as once, few or many, or as a class when expanded; others skip it.

D gene,J gene,clone size,V gene,CDR3 length,CDR3 protein,CDR3 DNA
TRBD1,TRBJ1-2,-,TRBV30,13,CAWRGTGVGGYTF,TGTGCCTGGAGGGGAACAGGGGTTGGGGGCTACACCTTC
-,TRBJ2-3,-,TRBV7-9,15,CASSPGAFYTDTQYF,TGTGCCAGCAGTCCAGGGGCCTTCTACACAGATACGCAGTATTTT
-,TRBJ2-3,-,TRBV9,15,CASSVAGTSTDTQYF,TGTGCCAGCAGCGTAGCGGGAACTAGCACAGATACGCAGTATTTT
-,TRBJ1-5,-,TRBV30,13,CAWSVEVNQPQHF,TGTGCCTGGAGTGTAGAGGTGAATCAGCCCCAGCATTTT
TRBD2,TRBJ2-7,-,TRBV5-4,15,CASSPSGRLSYEQYF,TGTGCCAGCAGCCCTAGCGGGAGACTCTCCTACGAGCAGTACTTC
-,TRBJ1-6,once,TRBV27,14,CASSAQGRGSPLHF,TGTGCCAGTTCCGCCCAGGGTCGAGGTTCACCCCTCCACTTT
-,TRBJ1-5,-,TRBV15,15,CATSPTGYSNQPQHF,TGTGCCACCAGCCCAACGGGCTACAGCAATCAGCCCCAGCATTTT
-,TRBJ2-5,-,TRBV3-1/TRBV3-2,16,CASSHRVRGRGETQYF,TGTGCCAGCAGCCACAGAGTTCGGGGTCGTGGCGAGACCCAGTACTTC
TRBD2,TRBJ2-2,-,TRBV3-1/TRBV3-2,16,CASSQRGGSNTGELFF,TGTGCCAGCAGCCAACGGGGGGGGTCCAACACCGGGGAGCTGTTTTTT
-,TRBJ2-4,-,TRBV3-1/TRBV3-2,20,CASSQVPTTGAVVAKNIQYF,TGTGCCAGCAGCCAAGTTCCGACAACGGGAGCGGTAGTCGCCAAAAACATTCAGTACTTC
-,TRBJ1-3,-,TRBV4-2,15,CASSQDRADGNTIYF,TGTGCCAGCAGCCAAGATCGGGCGGACGGAAACACCATATATTTT
TRBD1,TRBJ2-3,-,TRBV7-6,16,CASSLAGQGGTDTQYF,TGTGCCAGCAGCTTAGCCGGACAGGGGGGCACAGATACGCAGTATTTT
-,TRBJ2-7,-,TRBV5-1,13,CASSDPPGYEQYF,TGCGCCAGCAGCGATCCTCCAGGATACGAGCAGTACTTC
-,TRBJ2-1,-,TRBV18,16,CASSSIRDSSRNEQFF,TGTGCCAGCTCATCAATCCGGGACTCCTCCCGCAATGAGCAGTTCTTC
-,TRBJ2-1,-,TRBV7-6,15,CASSPRTVSYNEQFF,TGTGCCAGCAGCCCTCGGACAGTCTCCTACAATGAGCAGTTCTTC
TRBD2,TRBJ2-1,-,TRBV13,15,CASSFSLAGGNEQFF,TGTGCCAGCAGCTTTAGCTTAGCGGGAGGCAATGAGCAGTTCTTC
-,TRBJ1-5,-,TRBV23-1,20,CASSQNRNPDGGYSNQPQHF,TGCGCCAGCAGTCAAAACAGAAATCCAGACGGAGGATATAGCAATCAGCCCCAGCATTTT
-,TRBJ1-5,-,TRBV3-1/TRBV3-2,15,CASSTSGPGGQPQHF,TGTGCCAGCAGCACATCCGGACCGGGGGGCCAGCCCCAGCATTTT
-,TRBJ1-1,-,TRBV29-1,14,CSVEVGGAGTEAFF,TGCAGCGTTGAAGTCGGAGGGGCAGGGACTGAAGCTTTCTTT
-,TRBJ1-2,-,TRBV29-1,13,CSANIQGNYGYTF,TGCAGCGCTAATATCCAGGGGAACTATGGCTACACCTTC
-,TRBJ1-5,-,TRBV5-8,15,CASRVLGVSNQPQHF,TGTGCCAGCAGGGTCCTGGGGGTAAGCAATCAGCCCCAGCATTTT
-,TRBJ2-2,-,TRBV20-1,13,CSASVGHTGELFF,TGCAGTGCTAGTGTGGGGCACACCGGGGAGCTGTTTTTT
TRBD1,TRBJ1-2,-,TRBV10-3,14,CAISEMGQGAGYTF,TGTGCCATCAGTGAGATGGGACAGGGGGCTGGCTACACCTTC
-,TRBJ2-3,-,TRBV20-1,11,CSCGLTDTQYF,TGCAGTTGCGGCCTAACAGATACGCAGTATTTT